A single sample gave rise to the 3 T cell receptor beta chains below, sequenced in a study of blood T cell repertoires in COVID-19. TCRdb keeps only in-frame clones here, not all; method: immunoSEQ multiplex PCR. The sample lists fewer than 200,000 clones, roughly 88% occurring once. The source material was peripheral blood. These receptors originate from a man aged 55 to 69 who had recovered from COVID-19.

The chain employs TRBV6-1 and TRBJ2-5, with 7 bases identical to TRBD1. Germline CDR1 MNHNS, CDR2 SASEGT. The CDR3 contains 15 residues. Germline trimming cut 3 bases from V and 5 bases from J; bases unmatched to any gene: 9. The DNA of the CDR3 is TGTGCCAGCAGTGAGATCGGACAGGCTGGGGAGACCCAGTACTTC. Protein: CASSEIGQAGETQYF.

The DNA for the CDR3 is TGTGCCAGCAGCCAAATGACAGGGGACTATGGCTACACCTTC. Translation: CASSQMTGDYGYTF. The rearrangement links TRBV3-1 (or the pseudogene TRBV3-2) to TRBJ1-2, with 8 positions matching TRBD1. Losses at the gene ends were 2 bases for V and 3 bases for J; bases not matched to a gene: 2. In germline, CDR1 is LGHDT, CDR2 YNNKEL (reference sequence). The CDR3 has 14 amino acids.

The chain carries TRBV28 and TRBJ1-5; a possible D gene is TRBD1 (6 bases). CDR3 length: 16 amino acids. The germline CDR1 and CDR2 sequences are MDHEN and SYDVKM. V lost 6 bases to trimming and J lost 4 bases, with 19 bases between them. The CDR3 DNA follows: TGTGCCAGCAGCAGCCCCTCCGCGGGGGCGAATCAGCCCCAGCATTTT. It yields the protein CASSSPSAGANQPQHF.